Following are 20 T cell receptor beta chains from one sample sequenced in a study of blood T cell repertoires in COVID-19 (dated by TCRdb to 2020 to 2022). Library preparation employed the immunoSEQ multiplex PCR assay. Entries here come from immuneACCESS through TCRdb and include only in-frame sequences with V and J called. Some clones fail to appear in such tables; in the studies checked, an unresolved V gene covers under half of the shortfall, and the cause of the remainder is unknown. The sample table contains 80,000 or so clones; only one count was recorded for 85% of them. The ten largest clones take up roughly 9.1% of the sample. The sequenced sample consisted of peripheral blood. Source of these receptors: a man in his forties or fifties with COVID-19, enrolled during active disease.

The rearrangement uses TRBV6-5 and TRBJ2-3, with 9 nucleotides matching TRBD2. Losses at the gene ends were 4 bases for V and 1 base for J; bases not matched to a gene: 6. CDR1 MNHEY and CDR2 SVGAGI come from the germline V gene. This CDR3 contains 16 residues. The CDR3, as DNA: TGTGCCAGCAGTTCATTAGCGGGAGTAGGCACAGATACGCAGTATTTT. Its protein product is CASSSLAGVGTDTQYF.

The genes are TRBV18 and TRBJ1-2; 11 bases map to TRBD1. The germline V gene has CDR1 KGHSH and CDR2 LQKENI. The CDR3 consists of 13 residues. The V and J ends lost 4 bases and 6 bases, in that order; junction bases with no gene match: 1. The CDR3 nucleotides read TGTGCCAGCTCACAGGGACAGGGGGATGGCTACACCTTC. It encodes CASSQGQGDGYTF.

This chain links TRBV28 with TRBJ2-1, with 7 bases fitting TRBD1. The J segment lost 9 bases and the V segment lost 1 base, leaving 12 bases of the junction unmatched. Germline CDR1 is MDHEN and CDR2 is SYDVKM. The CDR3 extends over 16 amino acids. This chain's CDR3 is CASSLFPTGRGSEQFF. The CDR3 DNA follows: TGTGCCAGCAGTTTATTCCCGACAGGGCGAGGGAGTGAGCAGTTCTTC.

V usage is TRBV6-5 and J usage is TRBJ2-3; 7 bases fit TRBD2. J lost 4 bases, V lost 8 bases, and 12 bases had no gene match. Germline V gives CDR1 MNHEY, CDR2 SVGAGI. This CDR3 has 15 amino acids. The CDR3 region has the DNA TGTGCCAGCGGCAGGACTAGAGAGAGGGCAGATACGCAGTATTTT. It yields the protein CASGRTRERADTQYF.

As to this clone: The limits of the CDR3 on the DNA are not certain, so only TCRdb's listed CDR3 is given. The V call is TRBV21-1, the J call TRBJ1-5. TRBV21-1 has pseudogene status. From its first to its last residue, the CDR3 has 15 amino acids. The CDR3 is CASSKVAGGNQPQHF.

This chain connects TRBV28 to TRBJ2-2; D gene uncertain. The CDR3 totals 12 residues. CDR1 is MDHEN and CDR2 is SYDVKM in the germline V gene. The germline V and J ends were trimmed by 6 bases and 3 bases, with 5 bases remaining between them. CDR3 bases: TGTGCCAGCAGGAGAGACACCGGGGAGCTGTTTTTT. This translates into CASRRDTGELFF.

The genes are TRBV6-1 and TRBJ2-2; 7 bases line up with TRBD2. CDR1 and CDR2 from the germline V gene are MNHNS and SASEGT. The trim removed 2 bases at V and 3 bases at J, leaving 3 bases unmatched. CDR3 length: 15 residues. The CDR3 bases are TGTGCCAGCAGTGAATTGGGACTATACACCGGGGAGCTGTTTTTT. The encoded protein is CASSELGLYTGELFF.

CDR3 DNA sequence: TGTGCCAGCAGTGAAGAGAGGGGGACCGGGGAGCTGTTTTTT. Translation gives CASSEERGTGELFF. This rearrangement joins TRBV2 to TRBJ2-2, with a tentative D call TRBD1 (6 bases). The CDR3 extends over 14 amino acids. Germline CDR1 reads SNHLY; CDR2 reads FYNNEI. The V and J ends lost 1 base and 5 bases respectively, with 8 bases between them.

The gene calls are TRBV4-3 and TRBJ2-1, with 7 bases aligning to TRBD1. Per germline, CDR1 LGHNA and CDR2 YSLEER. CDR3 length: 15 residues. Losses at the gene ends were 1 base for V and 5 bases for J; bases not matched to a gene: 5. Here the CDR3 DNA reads TGCGCCAGCAGCCAAGTTAGGGACAGCCACAATGAGCAGTTCTTC. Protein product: CASSQVRDSHNEQFF.

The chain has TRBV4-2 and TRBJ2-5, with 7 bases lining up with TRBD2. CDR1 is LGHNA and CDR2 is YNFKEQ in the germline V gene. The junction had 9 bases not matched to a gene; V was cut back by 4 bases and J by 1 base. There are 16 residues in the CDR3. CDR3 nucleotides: TGTGCCAGCAGCCCTGGAACAGCGGGGCGCCAAGAGACCCAGTACTTC. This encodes CASSPGTAGRQETQYF.

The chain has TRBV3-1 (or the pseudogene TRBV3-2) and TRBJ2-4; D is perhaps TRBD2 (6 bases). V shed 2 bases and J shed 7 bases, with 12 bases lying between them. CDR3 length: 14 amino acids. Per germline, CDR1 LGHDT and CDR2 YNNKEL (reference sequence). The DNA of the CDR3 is TGTGCCAGCAGCCAAAGGACGGCGGGGAACATTCAGTACTTC. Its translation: CASSQRTAGNIQYF.

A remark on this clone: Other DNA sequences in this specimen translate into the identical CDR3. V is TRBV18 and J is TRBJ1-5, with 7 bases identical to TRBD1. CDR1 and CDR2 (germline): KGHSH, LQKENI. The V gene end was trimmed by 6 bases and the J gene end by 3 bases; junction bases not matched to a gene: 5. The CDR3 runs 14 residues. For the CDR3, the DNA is TGTGCCAGCTCTCAAGACAGGGTCAATCAGCCCCAGCATTTT. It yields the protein CASSQDRVNQPQHF.

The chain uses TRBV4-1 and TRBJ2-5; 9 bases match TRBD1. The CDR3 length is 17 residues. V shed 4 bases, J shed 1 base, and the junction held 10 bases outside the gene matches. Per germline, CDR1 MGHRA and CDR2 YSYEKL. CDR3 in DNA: TGCGCCAGCAGCCGCTTCCAACAGGGGGCCCTCCAAGAGACCCAGTACTTC. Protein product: CASSRFQQGALQETQYF.

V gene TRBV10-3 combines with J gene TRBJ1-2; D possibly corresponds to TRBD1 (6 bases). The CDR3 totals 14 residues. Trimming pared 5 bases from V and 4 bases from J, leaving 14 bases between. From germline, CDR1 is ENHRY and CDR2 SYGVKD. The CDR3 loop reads CAISPRDTPYGYTF. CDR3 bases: TGTGCCATCAGTCCCCGGGACACCCCCTATGGCTACACCTTC.

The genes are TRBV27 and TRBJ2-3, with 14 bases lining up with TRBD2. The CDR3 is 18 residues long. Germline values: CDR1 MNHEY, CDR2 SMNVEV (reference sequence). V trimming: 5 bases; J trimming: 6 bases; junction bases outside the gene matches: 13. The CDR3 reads CASSPGLAGVGTLDTQYF. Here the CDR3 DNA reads TGTGCCAGCAGTCCGGGACTAGCGGGAGTAGGCACCTTGGATACGCAGTATTTT.

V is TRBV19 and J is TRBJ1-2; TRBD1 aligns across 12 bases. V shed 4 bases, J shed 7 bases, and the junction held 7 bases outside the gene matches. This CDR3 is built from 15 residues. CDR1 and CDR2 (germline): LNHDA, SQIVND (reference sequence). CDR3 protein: CASSRPGQGAPGYTF. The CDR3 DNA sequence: TGTGCCAGTAGTAGACCGGGACAGGGGGCGCCTGGCTACACCTTC.

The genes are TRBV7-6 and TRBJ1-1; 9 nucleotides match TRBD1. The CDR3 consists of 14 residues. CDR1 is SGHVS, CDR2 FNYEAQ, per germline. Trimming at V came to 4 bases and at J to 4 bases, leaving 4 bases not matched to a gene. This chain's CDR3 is CASSSTTGGTEAFF. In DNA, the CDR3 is TGTGCCAGCAGCTCAACGACAGGGGGCACTGAAGCTTTCTTT.

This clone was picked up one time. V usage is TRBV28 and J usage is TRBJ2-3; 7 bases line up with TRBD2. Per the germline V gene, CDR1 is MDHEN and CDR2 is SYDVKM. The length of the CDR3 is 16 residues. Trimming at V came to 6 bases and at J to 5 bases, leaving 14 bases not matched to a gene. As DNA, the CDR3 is TGTGCCAGCAGAAAACTCTTACCGGGACTAAGAGATACGCAGTATTTT. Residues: CASRKLLPGLRDTQYF.

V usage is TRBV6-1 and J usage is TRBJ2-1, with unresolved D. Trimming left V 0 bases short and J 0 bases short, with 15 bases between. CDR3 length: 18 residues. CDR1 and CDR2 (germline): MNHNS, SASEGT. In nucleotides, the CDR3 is TGTGCCAGCAGTGAAGCTGTACCTCAGAAATTCTCCTACAATGAGCAGTTCTTC. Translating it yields CASSEAVPQKFSYNEQFF.

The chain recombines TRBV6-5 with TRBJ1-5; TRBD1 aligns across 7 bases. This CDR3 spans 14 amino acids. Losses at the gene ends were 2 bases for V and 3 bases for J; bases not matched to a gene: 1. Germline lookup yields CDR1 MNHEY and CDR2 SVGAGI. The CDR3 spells CASSYDRDNQPQHF. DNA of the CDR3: TGTGCCAGCAGTTACGACAGGGACAATCAGCCCCAGCATTTT.